This T cell receptor (beta chain) was sequenced during a study of blood T cell repertoires in COVID-19. Looking at the study overall: The samples span acute and convalescent COVID-19 from the United States, Italy and Spain. PBMCs, B-cell-depleted T cells, or T cells provided the cDNA or gDNA that made up the material.

Original processing notes: The authors estimated nucleated cell counts from reference gene primer amplification. Clones were sequenced by immunoSEQ multiplex PCR, and TCRdb holds only the in-frame ones, with some missing. The V and J calls and clone size come from that table; D and trimming were worked out from the DNA. The sample has around 200,000 clones, roughly 80% seen once. This CDR3 has 11 amino acids. The V end was cut by 4 bases, the J end by 3 bases, with 6 bases between. In germline, CDR1 is SQVTM, CDR2 ANQGSEA. The chain combines TRBV29-1 with TRBJ2-5; D uncertain. Sequencing used peripheral blood. The sequence derives from a young man with active or convalescent COVID-19. The CDR3 bases are TGCAGCGTTGCCAGTGAAGAGACCCAGTACTTC. Amino acids: CSVASEETQYF.